The rows below give T cell receptor beta chains drawn from one sample of a study of cytomegalovirus exposure and HLA in healthy donors. TCRdb's table, derived via immunoSEQ multiplex PCR, lists solely in-frame clones and lacks some. This sample's table has fewer than 85,000 clones. The sequenced sample was PBMCs. These receptors were collected from a female donor in good health and CMV-seropositive. Each CDR3 is given with its conserved first and last residue. A D gene is named only where the DNA matches it firmly.

>-|TRBJ2-7|TRBV7-2
TGTGCCAGCAGCTCACAGCTAACCGAGCAGTACTTC
CASSSQLTEQYF
>-|TRBJ2-1|TRBV9
TGTGCCAGCAGCTTGGGGGGGAAACCGTGGACAGGGATTTACAATGAGCAGTTCTTC
CASSLGGKPWTGIYNEQFF
>TRBD1|TRBJ1-2|TRBV7-9
TGTGCCAGCAGTCGTACAGGGGGCTTTAACTATGGCTACACCTTC
CASSRTGGFNYGYTF
>-|TRBJ2-7|TRBV4-1
TGCGCCAGCAGCCAAGGGGTCCAGGCCTACGAGCAGTACTTC
CASSQGVQAYEQYF
>-|TRBJ1-5|TRBV18
TGTGCCAGCTCCCCCGACAGGACAAATCAGCCCCAGCATTTT
CASSPDRTNQPQHF
>TRBD2|TRBJ2-5|TRBV7-2
TGTGCCAGCACTAGCGGGGGGGCGGGAGAGACCCAGTACTTC
CASTSGGAGETQYF
>TRBD2|TRBJ2-5|TRBV6-6
TGTGCCAGCAGTTTTAGCGGGGTAGGAGAGACCCAGTACTTC
CASSFSGVGETQYF
>TRBD1|TRBJ2-7|TRBV28
TGTGCCAGCAGTACAAGCGGGACAGGGGCCTCCTACGAGCAGTACTTC
CASSTSGTGASYEQYF
>TRBD1|TRBJ2-7|TRBV18
TGTGCCAGCTCACGACGGGACAGCTCCTACGAGCAGTACTTC
CASSRRDSSYEQYF
>TRBD1|TRBJ2-5|TRBV18
TGTGCCAGCTCACCGTGGGACAGGGGGCACGGAGAGACCCAGTACTTC
CASSPWDRGHGETQYF
>TRBD1|TRBJ1-2|TRBV29-1
TGCAGCGTTGAAAAGGGACAGGATAACTATGGCTACACCTTC
CSVEKGQDNYGYTF
>-|TRBJ2-1|TRBV27
TGTGCCAGCAGTCTACGGGAACACTCCTACAATGAGCAGTTCTTC
CASSLREHSYNEQFF
>-|TRBJ2-2|TRBV2
TGTGCCAGCAGCGTTACAACAAACACCGGGGAGCTGTTTTTT
CASSVTTNTGELFF
>TRBD2|TRBJ2-1|TRBV18
TGTGCCAGCTCCCCCGGGACTAGCCCTCCCAATGAGCAGTTCTTC
CASSPGTSPPNEQFF
>TRBD2|TRBJ2-1|TRBV7-2
TGTGCCAGCAACAGTCTTAGCGGGGTGGGGAATGAGCAGTTCTTC
CASNSLSGVGNEQFF
>TRBD2|TRBJ2-3|TRBV7-2
TGTGCCAGCAGCCGGACTAGCGGGAGCACAGATACGCAGTATTTT
CASSRTSGSTDTQYF
>TRBD1|TRBJ1-2|TRBV28
TGTGCCAGCAGTTTACAGGGGGCAGGGGGATATGGCTACACCTTC
CASSLQGAGGYGYTF
>-|TRBJ1-1|TRBV18
TGTGCCAGCTCACCACCGATAGGGGCCGGGGAAGCTTTCTTT
CASSPPIGAGEAFF
>-|TRBJ1-3|TRBV6-5
TGTGCCAGCAGGAATCAGGGGCTTTCTGGAAACACCATATATTTT
CASRNQGLSGNTIYF
>TRBD2|TRBJ2-1|TRBV28
TGTGCCAGCAGTTCCCCTAGCGGGAGGGGAAATGAGCAGTTCTTC
CASSSPSGRGNEQFF
>-|TRBJ1-6|TRBV5-8
TGTGCCAGCAGCTTGGTGCTAGGAGAAAATTCACCCCTCCACTTT
CASSLVLGENSPLHF
>-|TRBJ2-7|TRBV6-9
TGTGCCAGCCCACCGAAGAGGTACGAGCAGTACTTC
CASPPKRYEQYF
>TRBD1|TRBJ1-2|TRBV6-5
TGTGCCAGCAGTTACTCGAGACAGGGTAGTGGCTACACCTTC
CASSYSRQGSGYTF
>-|TRBJ2-5|TRBV7-7
TGTGCTAGCAGCTTAGGTGGGCAGTATGCGGGGACCCAGTACTTC
CASSLGGQYAGTQYF
>TRBD1|TRBJ2-1|TRBV29-1
TGCAGCGTTGACCCCCGACAGGGTGGTCCTTACAATGAGCAGTTCTTC
CSVDPRQGGPYNEQFF
>-|TRBJ2-7|TRBV9
TGTGCCAGCAGCGTACAGGCCCTCCACACCTACGAGCAGTACTTC
CASSVQALHTYEQYF
>-|TRBJ2-7|TRBV21-1
TGTGCCAGCAGCCGGCGGGACAGGCGCGGCGAGCAGTACTTC
CASSRRDRRGEQYF
>TRBD1|TRBJ1-2|TRBV27
TGTGCCAGCAGTTTTAGGACAGGGTGGGGCTACACCTTC
CASSFRTGWGYTF
>-|TRBJ1-2|TRBV11-3
TGTGCCAGCAGCCAAGAGGGTCGGGGGGCCGTGTATGGCTACACCTTC
CASSQEGRGAVYGYTF
>TRBD2|TRBJ2-7|TRBV6-5
TGTGCCAGCAGTTACTCGGGACTAAACCCCCTCTACGAGCAGTACTTC
CASSYSGLNPLYEQYF
>TRBD2|TRBJ2-5|TRBV29-1
TGCAGCGTTGTTTTGCTAGCGGGGACACAAGAGACCCAGTACTTC
CSVVLLAGTQETQYF
>TRBD2|TRBJ2-7|TRBV7-9
TGTGCCAGCACCCCCGGGGGGGGAGGCTCCTACGAGCAGTACTTC
CASTPGGGGSYEQYF
>TRBD2|TRBJ2-1|TRBV7-6
TGTGCCAGCAGCTTAGTTCAAGCGGGGGGCGGCAATGAGCAGTTCTTC
CASSLVQAGGGNEQFF
>-|TRBJ2-3|TRBV9
TGTGCCAGCAGCGGAATTGGGGGGACAGATACGCAGTATTTT
CASSGIGGTDTQYF
>TRBD1|TRBJ1-2|TRBV6-5
TGTGCCAGCAGTACGATCGGACAGGGAAACTATGGCTACACCTTC
CASSTIGQGNYGYTF
>-|TRBJ2-5|TRBV5-5
TGTGCCAGCAGCTTCCCAGGGAAAGAGACCCAGTACTTC
CASSFPGKETQYF
>-|TRBJ1-4|TRBV18
TGTGCCAGCTCACCACCGGCCAGGGGTGATGAAAAACTGTTTTTT
CASSPPARGDEKLFF
>TRBD2|TRBJ2-1|TRBV29-1
TGCAGCGTTGTAAGGACTAGCGGGCGGGGCAATGAGCAGTTCTTC
CSVVRTSGRGNEQFF
>TRBD1|TRBJ2-6|TRBV6-5
TGTGCCAGCAGTTACCTAGACAGGGCTGGGGCCAACGTCCTGACTTTC
CASSYLDRAGANVLTF
>-|TRBJ2-7|TRBV19
TGTGCCAGTAGTGTCGGGGGGCGGGAGCAGTACTTC
CASSVGGREQYF